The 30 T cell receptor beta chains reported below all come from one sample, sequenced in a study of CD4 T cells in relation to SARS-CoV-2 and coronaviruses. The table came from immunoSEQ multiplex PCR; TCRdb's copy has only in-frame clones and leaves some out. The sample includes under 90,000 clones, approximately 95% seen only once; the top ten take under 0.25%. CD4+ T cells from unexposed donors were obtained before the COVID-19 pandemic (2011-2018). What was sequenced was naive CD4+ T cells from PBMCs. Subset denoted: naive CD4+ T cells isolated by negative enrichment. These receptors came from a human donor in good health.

This CDR3 reads CASSPDRGSEKLFF. CDR3 sequence (DNA): TGTGCCAGCAGCCCTGACAGGGGGAGTGAAAAACTGTTTTTT. The J gene is TRBJ1-4, the V gene TRBV13; 9 bases agree with TRBD1. Looked up from germline, CDR1 is PRHDT and CDR2 is FYEKMQ (reference sequence). J was trimmed by 7 bases and V by 5 bases; bases with no gene match: 5. CDR3 length: 14 amino acids.

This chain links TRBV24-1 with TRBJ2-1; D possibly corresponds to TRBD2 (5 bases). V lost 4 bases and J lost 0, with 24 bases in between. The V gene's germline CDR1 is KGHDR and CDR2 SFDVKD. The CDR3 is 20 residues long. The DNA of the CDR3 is TGTGCCACCAGTGACGCCCGGGGAGTGAAAAGCGGAAGCTCCTACAATGAGCAGTTCTTC. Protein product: CATSDARGVKSGSSYNEQFF.

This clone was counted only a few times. The CDR3 region is CASSHRQNPTYEQYF. In nucleotides, the CDR3 is TGTGCCAGCAGCCACCGCCAGAACCCTACCTACGAGCAGTACTTC. V usage is TRBV5-4 and J usage is TRBJ2-7; D gene uncertain. The ends were cut back, 4 bases at V and 2 bases at J, with 16 bases in the middle. CDR1 SGHNT and CDR2 YYREEE come from the germline V gene (reference sequence). The CDR3 consists of 15 residues.

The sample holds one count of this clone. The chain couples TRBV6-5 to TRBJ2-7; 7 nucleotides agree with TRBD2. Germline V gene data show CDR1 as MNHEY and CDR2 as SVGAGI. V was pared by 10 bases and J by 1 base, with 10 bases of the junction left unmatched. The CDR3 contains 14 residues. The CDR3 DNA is TGTGCCACCAGACCCACTAGCGCGTCCTACGAGCAGTACTTC. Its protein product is CATRPTSASYEQYF.

DNA of the CDR3: TGCAGCGTTGAGTTAGGGACCCAGTACTTC. Protein sequence: CSVELGTQYF. The V call is TRBV29-1, the J call TRBJ2-5; no clear D gene. V was cut by 3 bases and J by 7 bases, with 6 bases left in between. The CDR3 contains 10 residues. The germline V gene has CDR1 SQVTM and CDR2 ANQGSEA.

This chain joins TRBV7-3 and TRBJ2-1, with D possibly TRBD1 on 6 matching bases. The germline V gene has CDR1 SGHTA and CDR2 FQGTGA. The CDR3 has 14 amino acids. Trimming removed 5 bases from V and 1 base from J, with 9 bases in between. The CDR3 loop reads CASSPQGSYNEQFF. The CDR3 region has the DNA TGTGCCAGCAGCCCACAGGGTTCCTACAATGAGCAGTTCTTC.

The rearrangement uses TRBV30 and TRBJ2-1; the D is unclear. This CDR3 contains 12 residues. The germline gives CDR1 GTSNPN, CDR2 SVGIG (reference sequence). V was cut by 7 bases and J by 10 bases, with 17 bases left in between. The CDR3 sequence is CAFARVSREQFF. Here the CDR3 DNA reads TGTGCCTTCGCCCGAGTTTCTAGGGAGCAGTTCTTC.

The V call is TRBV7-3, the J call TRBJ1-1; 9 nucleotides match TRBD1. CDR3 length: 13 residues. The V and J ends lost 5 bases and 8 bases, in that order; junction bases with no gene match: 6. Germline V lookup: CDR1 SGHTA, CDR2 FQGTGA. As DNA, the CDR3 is TGTGCCAGCAGCGATACCGGGACAGGGGAAGCTTTCTTT. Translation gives CASSDTGTGEAFF.

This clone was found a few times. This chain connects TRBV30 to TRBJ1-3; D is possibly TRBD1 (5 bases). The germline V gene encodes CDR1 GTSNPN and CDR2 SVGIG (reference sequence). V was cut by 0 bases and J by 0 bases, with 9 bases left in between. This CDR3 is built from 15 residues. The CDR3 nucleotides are TGTGCCTGGAGTGTCAGGGCGGGCTCTGGAAACACCATATATTTT. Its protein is CAWSVRAGSGNTIYF. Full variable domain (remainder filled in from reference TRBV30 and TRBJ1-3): SQTIHQWPATLVQPVGSPLSLECTVEGTSNPNLYWYRQAAGRGLQLLFYSVGIGQISSEVPQNLSASRPQDRQFILSSKKLLLSDSGFYLCAWSVRAGSGNTIYFGEGSWLTVV.

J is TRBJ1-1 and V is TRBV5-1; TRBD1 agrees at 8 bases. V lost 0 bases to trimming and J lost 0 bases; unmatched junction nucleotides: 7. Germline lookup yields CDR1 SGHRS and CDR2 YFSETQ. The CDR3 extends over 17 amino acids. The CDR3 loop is CASSLAGQGGLNTEAFF. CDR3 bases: TGCGCCAGCAGCTTGGCAGGACAGGGAGGATTGAACACTGAAGCTTTCTTT.

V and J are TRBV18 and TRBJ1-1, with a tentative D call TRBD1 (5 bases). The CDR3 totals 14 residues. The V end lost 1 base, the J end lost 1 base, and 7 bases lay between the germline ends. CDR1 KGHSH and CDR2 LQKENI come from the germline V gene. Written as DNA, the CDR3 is TGTGCCAGCTCACCACGGGGGGAGAACACTGAAGCTTTCTTT. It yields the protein CASSPRGENTEAFF.

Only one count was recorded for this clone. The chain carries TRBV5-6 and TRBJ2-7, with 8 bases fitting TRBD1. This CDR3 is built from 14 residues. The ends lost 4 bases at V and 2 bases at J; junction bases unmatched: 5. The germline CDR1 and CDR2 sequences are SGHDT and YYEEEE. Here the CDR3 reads CASSRRTGTYEQYF. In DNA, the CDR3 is TGTGCCAGCAGCCGGAGGACAGGGACCTACGAGCAGTACTTC.

CDR3 protein: CAVGGHNEQYF. The CDR3, as DNA: TGTGCCGTGGGGGGGCACAACGAGCAGTACTTC. The J gene is TRBJ2-7, the V gene TRBV19; D is perhaps TRBD2 (7 bases). Deletions cut 11 bases from V and 5 bases from J, with 13 bases between. CDR3 length: 11 amino acids. Germline V lookup: CDR1 LNHDA, CDR2 SQIVND (reference sequence).

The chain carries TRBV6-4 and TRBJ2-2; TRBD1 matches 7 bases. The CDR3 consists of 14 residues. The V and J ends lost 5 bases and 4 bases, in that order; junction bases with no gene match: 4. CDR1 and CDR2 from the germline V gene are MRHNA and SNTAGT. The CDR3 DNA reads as TGTGCCAGCAGTTCCGGGGACAGCACCGGGGAGCTGTTTTTT. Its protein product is CASSSGDSTGELFF.

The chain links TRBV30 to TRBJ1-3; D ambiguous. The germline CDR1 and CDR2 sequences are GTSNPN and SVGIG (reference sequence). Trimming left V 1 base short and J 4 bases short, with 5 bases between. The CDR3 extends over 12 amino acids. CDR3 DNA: TGTGCCTGGAGTGGGACGGGAAACACCATATATTTT. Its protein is CAWSGTGNTIYF.

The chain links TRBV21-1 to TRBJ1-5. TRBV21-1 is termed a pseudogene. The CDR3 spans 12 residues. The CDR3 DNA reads TGTGCCACACCCAGGGGGGGGCAGCCCCAGCATTTT. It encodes CATPRGGQPQHF.

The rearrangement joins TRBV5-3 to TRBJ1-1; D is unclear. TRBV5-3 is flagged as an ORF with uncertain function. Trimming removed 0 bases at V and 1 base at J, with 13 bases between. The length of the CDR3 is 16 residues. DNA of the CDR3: TGTGCCAGAAGCTTGGCCCGGAGTGGCCCGAACACTGAAGCTTTCTTT. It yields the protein CARSLARSGPNTEAFF.

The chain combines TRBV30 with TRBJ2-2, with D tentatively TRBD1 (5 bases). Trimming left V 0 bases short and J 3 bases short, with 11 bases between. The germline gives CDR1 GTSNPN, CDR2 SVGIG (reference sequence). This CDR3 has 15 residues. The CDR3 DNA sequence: TGTGCCTGGAGTGTATCAGGGTTGGACACCGGGGAGCTGTTTTTT. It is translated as CAWSVSGLDTGELFF.

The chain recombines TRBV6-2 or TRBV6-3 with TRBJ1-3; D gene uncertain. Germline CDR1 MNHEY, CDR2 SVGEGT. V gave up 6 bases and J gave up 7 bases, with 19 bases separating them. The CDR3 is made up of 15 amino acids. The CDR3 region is CASSRDGPLRNTIYF. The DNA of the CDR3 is TGTGCCAGCAGCCGCGACGGGCCTCTTCGGAACACCATATATTTT.

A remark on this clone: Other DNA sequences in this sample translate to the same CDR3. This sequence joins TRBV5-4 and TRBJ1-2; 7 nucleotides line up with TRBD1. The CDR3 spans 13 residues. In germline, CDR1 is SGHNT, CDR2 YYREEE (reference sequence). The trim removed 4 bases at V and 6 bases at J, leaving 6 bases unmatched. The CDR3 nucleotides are TGTGCCAGCAGCAGAACAGGGGCGGATGGCTACACCTTC. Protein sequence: CASSRTGADGYTF.

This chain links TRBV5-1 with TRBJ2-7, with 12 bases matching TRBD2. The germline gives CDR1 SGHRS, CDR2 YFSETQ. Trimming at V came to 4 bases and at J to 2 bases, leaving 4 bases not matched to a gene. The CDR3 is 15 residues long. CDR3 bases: TGCGCCAGCAGCCAGACTAGCGGGAGCCCCTACGAGCAGTACTTC. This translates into CASSQTSGSPYEQYF.

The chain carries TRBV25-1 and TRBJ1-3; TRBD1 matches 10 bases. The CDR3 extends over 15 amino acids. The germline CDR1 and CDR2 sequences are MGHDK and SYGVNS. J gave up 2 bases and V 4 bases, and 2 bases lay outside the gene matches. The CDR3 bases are TGTGCCAGCAGTGGGGACAGGGGCCCTGGAAACACCATATATTTT. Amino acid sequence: CASSGDRGPGNTIYF.

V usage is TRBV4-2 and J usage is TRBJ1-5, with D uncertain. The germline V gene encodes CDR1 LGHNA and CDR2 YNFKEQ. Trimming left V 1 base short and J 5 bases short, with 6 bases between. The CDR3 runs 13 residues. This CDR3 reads CASSQARDQPQHF. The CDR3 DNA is TGTGCCAGCAGCCAAGCAAGGGATCAGCCCCAGCATTTT.

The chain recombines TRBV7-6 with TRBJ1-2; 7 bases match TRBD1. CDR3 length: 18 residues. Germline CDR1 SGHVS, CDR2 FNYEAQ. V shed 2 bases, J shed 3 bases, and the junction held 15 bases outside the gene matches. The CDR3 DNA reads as TGTGCCAGCAGCTTAAAACCCACAGGGGTATCCCCCTACTATGGCTACACCTTC. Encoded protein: CASSLKPTGVSPYYGYTF.

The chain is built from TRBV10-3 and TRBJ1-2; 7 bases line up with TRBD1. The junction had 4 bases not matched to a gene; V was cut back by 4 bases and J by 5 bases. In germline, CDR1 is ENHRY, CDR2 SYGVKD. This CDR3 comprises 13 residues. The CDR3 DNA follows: TGTGCCATCAGTGCCGGGACAGAATATGGCTACACCTTC. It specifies CAISAGTEYGYTF.

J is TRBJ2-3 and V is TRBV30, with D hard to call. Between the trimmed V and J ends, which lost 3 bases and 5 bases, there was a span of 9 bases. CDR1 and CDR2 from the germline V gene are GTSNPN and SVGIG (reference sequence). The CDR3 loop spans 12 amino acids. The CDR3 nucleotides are TGTGCCTGGAGATCACCCGGAGATACGCAGTATTTT. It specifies CAWRSPGDTQYF.

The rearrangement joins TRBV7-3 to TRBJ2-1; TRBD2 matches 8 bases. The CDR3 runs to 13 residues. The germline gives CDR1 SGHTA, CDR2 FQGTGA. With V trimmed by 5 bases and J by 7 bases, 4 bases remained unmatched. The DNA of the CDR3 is TGTGCCAGCAGCATCTCTAGCGGGAATGAGCAGTTCTTC. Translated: CASSISSGNEQFF.

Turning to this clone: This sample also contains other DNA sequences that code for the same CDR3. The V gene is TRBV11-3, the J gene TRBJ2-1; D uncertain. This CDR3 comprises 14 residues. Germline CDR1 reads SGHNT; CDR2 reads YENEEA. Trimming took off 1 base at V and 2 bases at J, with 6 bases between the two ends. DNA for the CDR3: TGTGCCAGCAGCTTAGCAGGTACCTACAATGAGCAGTTCTTC. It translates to CASSLAGTYNEQFF.

CDR3 protein: CATQRGGVTDTQYF. CDR3 bases: TGTGCCACACAGCGGGGGGGCGTTACAGATACGCAGTATTTT. This chain joins TRBV10-3 and TRBJ2-3, with 10 bases that match TRBD2. The V gene's germline CDR1 is ENHRY and CDR2 SYGVKD. The CDR3 has 14 residues. V was clipped by 10 bases and J by 3 bases; unmatched bases: 7.

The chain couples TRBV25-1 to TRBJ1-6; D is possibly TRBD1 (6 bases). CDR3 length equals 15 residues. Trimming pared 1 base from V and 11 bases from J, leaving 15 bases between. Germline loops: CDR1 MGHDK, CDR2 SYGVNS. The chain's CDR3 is CASSEFQGMGAPLHF. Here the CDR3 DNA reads TGTGCCAGCAGTGAATTTCAGGGGATGGGTGCACCCCTCCACTTT.